The 31 T cell receptor beta chains given below trace back to one sample, sequenced in a study of regulatory and conventional T cells in breast cancer. TCRdb re-called the PCR reads through MiXCR, storing one row per CDR3 protein. Among roughly 16,000 distinct CDR3 sequences listed, 32% were seen once. The sequenced sample consisted of conventional T cells from blood. These receptors originate from a female donor in good health.

This chain uses TRBV7-3 with TRBJ1-6, with a tentative D call TRBD1 (5 bases). Trimming removed 4 bases from V and 5 bases from J, with 9 bases in between. The germline gives CDR1 SGHTA, CDR2 FQGTGA. The CDR3 spans 14 residues. CDR3 in amino acids: CASSSGRDNSPLHF. CDR3 nucleotides: TGTGCCAGCAGCTCGGGACGGGATAATTCACCCCTCCACTTT.

This clonotype was seen a single time. The chain couples TRBV2 to TRBJ2-2; possibly TRBD2 for D (6 bases). This CDR3 has 14 amino acids. Trimming shortened V by 6 bases and J by 6 bases, and 14 bases separated the two germline ends. Germline V lookup: CDR1 SNHLY, CDR2 FYNNEI. The CDR3 region is CASRQGLEAGELFF. CDR3 in DNA: TGTGCCAGCAGGCAGGGACTCGAAGCCGGGGAGCTGTTTTTT.

The chain has TRBV20-1 and TRBJ2-3; possibly TRBD2 for D (5 bases). The V end was cut by 5 bases, the J end by 4 bases, with 16 bases between. Germline values: CDR1 DFQATT, CDR2 SNEGSKA (reference sequence). This CDR3 comprises 14 residues. The CDR3 DNA is TGCAGTGCTTGGGATCCCCTTAGCGCAGATACGCAGTATTTT. It encodes CSAWDPLSADTQYF.

This clonotype was recorded a few times. The rearrangement uses TRBV6-1 and TRBJ1-2; D gene uncertain. CDR1 and CDR2 (germline): MNHNS, SASEGT. There are 14 residues in the CDR3. Trimming cost V 6 bases and J 4 bases, with 15 bases left between them. CDR3 sequence: CASSGRGLFYGYTF. For the CDR3, the DNA is TGTGCCAGCAGCGGACGGGGTTTGTTCTATGGCTACACCTTC.

The chain couples TRBV7-8 to TRBJ2-7; 10 bases line up with TRBD2. V was pared by 5 bases and J by 3 bases, with 4 bases of the junction left unmatched. Germline V gives CDR1 SGHVS, CDR2 FQNEAQ. The CDR3 covers 14 residues. The CDR3 sequence: CASSPSGSSYEQYF. As DNA, the CDR3 is TGTGCCAGCAGCCCTAGCGGGAGTAGCTACGAGCAGTACTTC.

Ten or more counts support this clonotype. The chain combines TRBV28 with TRBJ2-7, with D uncertain. V lost 6 bases to trimming and J lost 4 bases, with 7 bases between them. There are 11 residues in the CDR3. The germline V gene encodes CDR1 MDHEN and CDR2 SYDVKM. The CDR3, as DNA: TGTGCCAGCAGGCGAGATTACGAGCAGTACTTC. Amino acid sequence: CASRRDYEQYF. The full variable domain, rest sourced from reference TRBV28 and TRBJ2-7, is DVKVTQSSRYLVKRTGEKVFLECVQDMDHENMFWYRQDPGLGLRLIYFSYDVKMKEKGDIPEGYSVSREKKERFSLILESASTNQTSMYLCASRRDYEQYFGPGTRLTVT.

J is TRBJ1-6 and V is TRBV10-2; no firm D call. Germline CDR1 WSHSY, CDR2 SAAADI. The ends were cut back, 3 bases at V and 9 bases at J, with 12 bases in the middle. CDR3 length: 14 amino acids. In DNA form, the CDR3 reads TGCGCCAGCAGTGAATCGGGGTGGGGTTCACCCCTCCACTTT. Translating gives CASSESGWGSPLHF.

There are many counts of this clonotype. V usage is TRBV7-2 and J usage is TRBJ1-1, with 9 bases matching TRBD1. Per germline, CDR1 SGHTA and CDR2 FQGNSA. The CDR3 has 15 residues. V lost 5 bases and J lost 0; bases outside the gene matches: 4. The CDR3 nucleotides are TGTGCCAGCAGCGCGGGGACAGGGCTGAACACTGAAGCTTTCTTT. As protein: CASSAGTGLNTEAFF.

The V and J genes are TRBV20-1 and TRBJ2-3; a weak D match, TRBD2 (7 bases). CDR1 DFQATT and CDR2 SNEGSKA come from the germline V gene (reference sequence). This CDR3 comprises 15 residues. Trimming took off 0 bases at V and 6 bases at J, with 16 bases between the two ends. The CDR3 region is CSARDEPGGPDTQYF. CDR3 sequence (DNA): TGCAGTGCTAGAGACGAACCGGGGGGCCCGGATACGCAGTATTTT.

The chain couples TRBV20-1 to TRBJ1-2, with D perhaps matching TRBD1 (6 bases). This CDR3 spans 17 amino acids. Per germline, CDR1 DFQATT and CDR2 SNEGSKA (reference sequence). Trimming left V 3 bases short and J 8 bases short, with 28 bases between. The CDR3 DNA is TGCAGTGCTAGCCCTACGAGGGGGGCTGGCGGTTCCGGGGGCTACACCTTC. This translates into CSASPTRGAGGSGGYTF.

As regards this clonotype: This sequence may be a read error, since a much larger clone differs from it by one base. The rearrangement uses TRBV5-4 and TRBJ1-2; D is possibly TRBD1 (6 bases). Trimming took off 4 bases at V and 3 bases at J, with 13 bases between the two ends. Germline assignment: CDR1 SGHNT and CDR2 YYREEE (reference sequence). This CDR3 region has 14 residues. The CDR3 reads CASSRDKGYYGYTF. The CDR3 bases are TGTGCCAGCAGCCGGGACAAGGGGTACTATGGCTACACCTTC.

As for this clonotype: Possible read error: a much larger clone is one base away. Without the conserved terminal phenylalanine or tryptophan, this CDR3 likely stems from a read error. The rearrangement links TRBV6-2 or TRBV6-3 to TRBJ2-7; D is unclear. CDR3 size: 13 residues. Per germline, CDR1 MNHEY and CDR2 SVGEGT. V lost 7 bases to trimming and J lost 3 bases, with 13 bases between them. This CDR3 reads CASTSDMGYEQYL. The CDR3 region has the DNA TGTGCCAGCACTTCCGATATGGGCTACGAGCAGTACCTC.

The gene calls are TRBV6-2 or TRBV6-3 and TRBJ1-5, with D hard to call. The germline V gene encodes CDR1 MNHEY and CDR2 SVGEGT. The CDR3 is 12 amino acids. V shed 6 bases and J shed 6 bases, with 9 bases lying between them. The CDR3 DNA reads as TGTGCCAGCAGGGATACGGGTCAGCCCCAGCATTTT. This translates into CASRDTGQPQHF.

V gene TRBV20-1 combines with J gene TRBJ1-2; no definite D call. CDR1 and CDR2 from the germline V gene are DFQATT and SNEGSKA (reference sequence). The V end lost 6 bases, the J end lost 3 bases, and 8 bases lay between the germline ends. The CDR3 sequence is 11 residues long. CDR3 DNA: TGCAGTGCCAATGTGGACTATGGCTACACCTTC. It is translated as CSANVDYGYTF.

A remark on this clonotype: A much larger clone differs from this one at a single base, so this may be a read error. This chain joins TRBV4-1 and TRBJ2-7; 11 bases are a match to TRBD1. The J segment lost 5 bases and the V segment lost 7 bases, leaving 13 bases of the junction unmatched. Germline V lookup: CDR1 MGHRA, CDR2 YSYEKL. This CDR3 is 16 amino acids long. This CDR3 reads CASNQRDRGFLDEQYF. The CDR3 DNA is TGCGCCAGCAACCAGCGGGACAGGGGGTTTTTGGACGAGCAGTACTTC.

The chain recombines TRBV5-6 with TRBJ2-3, with 9 bases identical to TRBD1. With V trimmed by 3 bases and J by 0 bases, 2 bases remained unmatched. Per germline, CDR1 SGHDT and CDR2 YYEEEE. There are 15 residues in the CDR3. The CDR3 is CASSSGTGSTDTQYF. CDR3 nucleotide sequence: TGTGCCAGCAGCTCGGGGACAGGGAGCACAGATACGCAGTATTTT.

This clonotype was detected a few times. This chain links TRBV7-9 with TRBJ1-5, with 9 bases fitting TRBD1. CDR3 size: 16 residues. The junction had 12 bases not matched to a gene; V was cut back by 5 bases and J by 7 bases. Germline V gene lookup returns CDR1 SEHNR and CDR2 FQNEAQ (reference sequence). CDR3 coding DNA: TGTGCCAGCAGCACCTCCACGGGACAGGGAGAGCAGCCCCAGCATTTT. Translation: CASSTSTGQGEQPQHF.

The sample holds a few counts of this clonotype. This sequence joins TRBV6-2 or TRBV6-3 and TRBJ1-2; D is uncertain. The length of the CDR3 is 17 residues. Trimming shortened V by 7 bases and J by 2 bases, and 23 bases separated the two germline ends. Germline V lookup: CDR1 MNHEY, CDR2 SVGEGT. In nucleotides, the CDR3 is TGTGCCAGCACCCTACGGAACAGTCGTGGCCTGAACTATGGCTACACCTTC. Amino acids: CASTLRNSRGLNYGYTF.

In regard to this clonotype: The germline gene is not matched at one end of the junction; a read error may be the cause. The V and J genes are TRBV5-1 and TRBJ2-5; either TRBD1 or TRBD2 may fit D (6 bases each). Germline CDR1 is SGHRS and CDR2 is YFSETQ. This CDR3 region has 14 residues. The DNA of the CDR3 is TGCGCCAGCAGCTTGGCGGGGGCACAAGAGGCCCAGTACTTC. Translating it yields CASSLAGAQEAQYF.

Details on this clonotype: A much larger clone lies one base from this, so it may be a read error. This sequence joins TRBV5-1 and TRBJ1-1; TRBD1 matches 8 bases. This CDR3 has 13 residues. Germline CDR1 is SGHRS and CDR2 is YFSETQ. CDR3 coding DNA: TGCGCCGGCAGCCGGGACAGGACGACTGAAGCTTTCTTT. Residues: CAGSRDRTTEAFF.

This clonotype was seen more than once but under ten times. A much larger clone sits a single nucleotide away, making a read error possible. V is TRBV12-1 and J is TRBJ1-5. TRBV12-1 counts as a pseudogene. The CDR3 is 12 amino acids. CDR3 sequence (DNA): TGTGCCAGCAGCTTTTGGGATCAGCGCCAGCATTTT. Protein product: CASSFWDQRQHF.

The chain joins TRBV7-9 to TRBJ1-5; the match to TRBD1 covers 8 bases. This CDR3 comprises 16 residues. With 1 base clipped from V and 5 bases from J, the junction kept 7 bases outside the gene matches. Germline loops: CDR1 SEHNR, CDR2 FQNEAQ (reference sequence). CDR3 bases: TGTGCCAGCAGCTTAGGGAGGACAGGGTTAGATCAGCCCCAGCATTTT. Encoded protein: CASSLGRTGLDQPQHF.

The table lists this clonotype with a few counts. The J gene is TRBJ2-7, the V gene TRBV7-2; 13 bases match TRBD2. Trimming cost V 1 base and J 9 bases; bases outside gene matches: 18. Germline V gene lookup returns CDR1 SGHTA and CDR2 FQGNSA. The CDR3 sequence is 19 residues long. The CDR3 DNA is TGTGCCAGCAGCTTAGGGGGGCGGACTAGCGGGGGAGTTTATTCCGGGCAGTACTTC. It is translated as CASSLGGRTSGGVYSGQYF.

Turning to this clonotype: One end of the junction varies from germline; a read error may be responsible. The chain has TRBV7-2 and TRBJ2-1, with 9 bases matching TRBD1. Germline V gene lookup returns CDR1 SGHTA and CDR2 FQGNSA. CDR3 length equals 14 residues. The CDR3 reads CASSTRDRVNEKFF. In DNA, the CDR3 is TGTGCCAGCAGCACCCGGGACAGGGTAAATGAGAAGTTCTTC. The whole variable domain, remainder taken from reference TRBV7-2 and TRBJ2-1, is GAGVSQSPSNKVTEKGKDVELRCDPISGHTALYWYRQSLGQGLEFLIYFQGNSAPDKSGLPSDRFSAERTGGSVSTLTIQRTQQEDSAVYLCASSTRDRVNEKFFGPGTRLTVL.

The chain joins TRBV12-3 or TRBV12-4 to TRBJ1-1; D is undetermined. The V end lost 7 bases, the J end lost 11 bases, and 20 bases lay between the germline ends. The CDR3 extends over 13 amino acids. The CDR3 protein is CASTLVATAEAFF. The DNA for the CDR3 is TGTGCCAGCACCCTCGTCGCGACCGCGGAGGCTTTCTTT.

The rearrangement links TRBV7-2 to TRBJ2-3, with D perhaps matching TRBD2 (7 bases). Trimming removed 2 bases at V and 3 bases at J, with 18 bases between. Germline V gene data show CDR1 as SGHTA and CDR2 as FQGNSA. The CDR3 is 17 amino acids. The CDR3 nucleotides are TGTGCCAGCAGCTTAAGGGGGGGTTTGACTTGGACAGATACGCAGTATTTT. Amino acid sequence: CASSLRGGLTWTDTQYF.

About this clonotype itself: The germline gene is not matched at one end of the junction; a read error may be the cause. The chain has TRBV6-4 and TRBJ1-3; no reliable D call. The CDR3 contains 16 residues. Germline V gene sequence: CDR1 MRHNA, CDR2 SNTAGT. CDR3 bases: TGTGCCAGCCGGACGTCCCAATCCGTGGGTGGAAACACTATATATTTT. Translating it yields CASRTSQSVGGNTIYF.

By frequency in the sample, this clonotype is medium-sized. V gene TRBV6-1 combines with J gene TRBJ2-3, with D unresolved. Trimming removed 0 bases at V and 7 bases at J, with 8 bases between. This CDR3 is 13 amino acids long. Germline loops: CDR1 MNHNS, CDR2 SASEGT. The CDR3 nucleotides read TGTGCCAGCAGTGAAGCGCAGACCAATACGCAGTATTTT. Translation gives CASSEAQTNTQYF.

This sequence joins TRBV3-1 and TRBJ2-1; the D gene is possibly TRBD1 (6 bases). The germline CDR1 and CDR2 sequences are LGHDT and YNNKEL (reference sequence). The germline V and J ends were trimmed by 0 bases and 2 bases, with 17 bases remaining between them. The CDR3 totals 18 residues. The CDR3 DNA sequence: TGTGCCAGCAGCCAAGATAAAACAGGGTGGAGTACCTACAATGAGCAGTTCTTC. Its protein is CASSQDKTGWSTYNEQFF.

This clonotype showed up just a few times. This rearrangement joins TRBV28 to TRBJ2-3; D remains ambiguous. The germline V gene encodes CDR1 MDHEN and CDR2 SYDVKM. V lost 4 bases to trimming and J lost 5 bases, with 22 bases between them. The CDR3 covers 17 residues. The CDR3 DNA reads TGTGCCAGCAGTTCCCCCCACCTATTTTCTCCTTTAGATACGCAGTATTTT. Protein sequence: CASSSPHLFSPLDTQYF.

In this sample, this clonotype turned up once. The chain combines TRBV7-8 with TRBJ2-1; D is unclear. Germline values: CDR1 SGHVS, CDR2 FQNEAQ. The length of the CDR3 is 16 residues. V lost 7 bases and J 7 bases, leaving 23 bases between the germline ends. The CDR3 here is CASTPVRSAPPNEQFF. In DNA form, the CDR3 reads TGTGCCAGCACCCCAGTTCGGTCTGCTCCTCCAAATGAGCAGTTCTTC.